This passage covers 10 T cell receptor beta chains from one sample sequenced in a study of cytomegalovirus exposure and HLA in healthy donors. The PCR contained 60 Vbeta and 13 Jbeta primers. Sequenced by immunoSEQ multiplex PCR; TCRdb stores in-frame clones only, minus some. Here the sample spans some 150,000 clones, about 61% being singletons. The sample taken for sequencing was PBMCs. All receptors derive from a woman between 35 and 50 years old in good health and CMV-seronegative.

The V gene is TRBV27, the J gene TRBJ2-5; 8 bases line up with TRBD1. The CDR3 runs to 14 residues. V trimming: 5 bases; J trimming: 4 bases; junction bases outside the gene matches: 6. Per the germline V gene, CDR1 is MNHEY and CDR2 is SMNVEV (reference sequence). CDR3 nucleotide sequence: TGTGCCAGCAGTCGTCAGGGGGCCAGAGAGACCCAGTACTTC. It specifies CASSRQGARETQYF.

The CDR3 DNA reads TGTGCCTGGTATTGGCCCGGGACAGGGACTGAAGCTTTCTTT. Translating it yields CAWYWPGTGTEAFF. The V gene is TRBV30, the J gene TRBJ1-1, with TRBD1 identical over 9 bases. V gave up 5 bases and J gave up 5 bases; unmatched junction bases: 9. CDR1 and CDR2 from the germline V gene are GTSNPN and SVGIG (reference sequence). The CDR3 has 14 amino acids.

The CDR3 region has the DNA TGTGCCAGCAGTGTACAGGGGGCGGGCAATCAGCCCCAGCATTTT. Its protein is CASSVQGAGNQPQHF. V gene TRBV6-1 combines with J gene TRBJ1-5; 9 bases align to TRBD1. This CDR3 has 15 amino acids. The V gene end was trimmed by 4 bases and the J gene end by 2 bases; junction bases not matched to a gene: 3. Per the germline V gene, CDR1 is MNHNS and CDR2 is SASEGT.

V and J are TRBV4-3 and TRBJ1-4, with D perhaps matching TRBD1 (5 bases). The germline V gene encodes CDR1 LGHNA and CDR2 YSLEER. The CDR3 totals 17 residues. Trimming left V 0 bases short and J 1 base short, with 12 bases between. CDR3 bases: TGCGCCAGCAGCCAAGACCCAGGGACTTTAACTAATGAAAAACTGTTTTTT. Amino acids: CASSQDPGTLTNEKLFF.

V usage is TRBV5-4 and J usage is TRBJ1-2; D not certain. Germline V CDR1 and CDR2: SGHNT, YYREEE (reference sequence). The CDR3 covers 12 residues. Trimming shortened V by 2 bases and J by 6 bases, and 8 bases separated the two germline ends. The CDR3 is CASSLSMDGYTF. The CDR3 bases are TGTGCCAGCAGCTTAAGCATGGATGGCTACACCTTC.

The chain recombines TRBV5-1 with TRBJ2-6, with D perhaps matching TRBD2 (5 bases). Germline values: CDR1 SGHRS, CDR2 YFSETQ. The ends were cut back, 6 bases at V and 0 bases at J, with 13 bases in the middle. CDR3 length: 16 residues. The CDR3 region is CASTDPRDSGANVLTF. The CDR3 region has the DNA TGCGCCAGCACGGATCCCCGGGACTCTGGGGCCAACGTCCTGACTTTC.

The chain carries TRBV2 and TRBJ2-3, with a weak D call TRBD1 (6 bases). Per the germline V gene, CDR1 is SNHLY and CDR2 is FYNNEI. CDR3 size: 13 residues. The V end lost 6 bases, the J end lost 1 base, and 8 bases lay between the germline ends. The CDR3, as DNA: TGTGCCAGCAGGGACAGACGCACAGATACGCAGTATTTT. It is translated as CASRDRRTDTQYF.

V is TRBV6-6 and J is TRBJ2-7, with 9 bases identical to TRBD1. Germline V CDR1 and CDR2: MNHNY, SVGAGI (reference sequence). The length of the CDR3 is 14 residues. Losses at the gene ends were 3 bases for V and 3 bases for J; bases not matched to a gene: 3. This chain's CDR3 is CASSYGDRDYEQYF. The CDR3 DNA reads TGTGCCAGCAGTTATGGGGACAGGGACTACGAGCAGTACTTC.

The V call is TRBV28, the J call TRBJ1-2, with 8 nucleotides matching TRBD1. The germline V gene encodes CDR1 MDHEN and CDR2 SYDVKM. J was trimmed by 4 bases and V by 10 bases; bases with no gene match: 5. CDR3 length: 12 amino acids. The CDR3 DNA reads TGTGCCACCGGACAGGGAACCTATGGCTACACCTTC. Translated: CATGQGTYGYTF.

The V gene is TRBV6-5, the J gene TRBJ2-7; perhaps TRBD1 as D (6 bases). The CDR3 extends over 14 amino acids. Trimming left V 6 bases short and J 0 bases short, with 12 bases between. Germline CDR1 and CDR2: MNHEY and SVGAGI. The DNA of the CDR3 is TGTGCCAGCAGAAGGACAGCAACCTCCTACGAGCAGTACTTC. Amino acid sequence: CASRRTATSYEQYF.